The clone carrying this T cell receptor (beta chain) is categorized as medium-sized (0.01 to 0.1%). This entry is derived from a study of spatial heterogeneity in lung cancer. Losses at the gene ends were 5 bases for V and 10 bases for J; bases not matched to a gene: 9. Germline V gives CDR1 SEHNR, CDR2 FQNEAQ (reference sequence). This CDR3 has 13 amino acids. Specified time point: sample taken at primary tumor resection. Material for sequencing was whole RNA from tumor, nontumor lung or frozen PBMC, left unsorted. Every individual TCR cDNA molecule carried its own unique molecular identifier, which allowed correction of PCR and sequencing errors. TCRdb ran MiXCR on the 5' RACE reads and lists one entry per CDR3 protein. In the table there are about 23,000 distinct CDR3 sequences, about 4.7% of which are singletons.

The gene calls are TRBV7-9 and TRBJ1-1; 8 bases agree with TRBD1. The source is a male donor with early-stage non-small cell lung cancer. This material consisted of PBMCs, taken at surgery. CDR3 region: CASSNGRTGPAFF. In DNA, the CDR3 is TGTGCCAGCAGCAACGGGCGGACAGGGCCAGCTTTCTTT.